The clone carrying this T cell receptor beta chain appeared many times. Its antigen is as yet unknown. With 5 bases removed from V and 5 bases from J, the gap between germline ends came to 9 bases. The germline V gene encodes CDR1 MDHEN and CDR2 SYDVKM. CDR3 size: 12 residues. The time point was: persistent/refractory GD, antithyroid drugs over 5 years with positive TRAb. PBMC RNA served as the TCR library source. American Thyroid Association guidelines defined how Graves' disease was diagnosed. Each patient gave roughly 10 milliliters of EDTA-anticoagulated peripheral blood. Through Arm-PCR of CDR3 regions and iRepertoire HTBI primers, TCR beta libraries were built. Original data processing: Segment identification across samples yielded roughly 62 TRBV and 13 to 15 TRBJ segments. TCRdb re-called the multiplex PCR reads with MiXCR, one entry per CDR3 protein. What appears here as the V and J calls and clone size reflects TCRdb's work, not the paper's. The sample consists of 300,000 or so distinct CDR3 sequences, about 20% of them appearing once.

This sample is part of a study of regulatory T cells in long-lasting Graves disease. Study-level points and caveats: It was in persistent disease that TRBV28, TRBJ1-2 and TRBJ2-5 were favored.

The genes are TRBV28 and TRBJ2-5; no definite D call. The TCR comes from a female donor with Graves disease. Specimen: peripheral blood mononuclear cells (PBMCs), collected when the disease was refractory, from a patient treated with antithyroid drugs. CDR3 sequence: CASSLPPETQYF. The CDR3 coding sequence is TGTGCCAGCAGTCTCCCGCCGGAGACCCAGTACTTC.